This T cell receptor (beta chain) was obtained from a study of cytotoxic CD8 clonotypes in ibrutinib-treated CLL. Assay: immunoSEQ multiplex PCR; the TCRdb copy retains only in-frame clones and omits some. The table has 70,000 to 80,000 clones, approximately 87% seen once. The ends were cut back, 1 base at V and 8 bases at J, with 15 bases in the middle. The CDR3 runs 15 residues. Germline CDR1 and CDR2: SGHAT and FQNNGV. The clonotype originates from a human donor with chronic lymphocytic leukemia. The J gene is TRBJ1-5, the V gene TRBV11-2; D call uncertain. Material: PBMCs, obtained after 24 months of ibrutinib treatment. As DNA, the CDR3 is TGTGCCAGCAGCTTAGCCGGTAGACCTGCCGAGCCCCAGCATTTT. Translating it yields CASSLAGRPAEPQHF. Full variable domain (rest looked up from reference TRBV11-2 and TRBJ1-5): EAGVAQSPRYKIIEKRQSVAFWCNPISGHATLYWYQQILGQGPKLLIQFQNNGVVDDSQLPKDRFSAERLKGVDSTLKIQPAKLEDSAVYLCASSLAGRPAEPQHFGDGTRLSIL.